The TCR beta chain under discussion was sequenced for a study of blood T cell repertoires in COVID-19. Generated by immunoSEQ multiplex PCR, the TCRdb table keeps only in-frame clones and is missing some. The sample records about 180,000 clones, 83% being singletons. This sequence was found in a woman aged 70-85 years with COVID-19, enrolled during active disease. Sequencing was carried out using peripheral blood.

CDR3 bases: TGTGCCAGCAGCTTACGATATAGCGGGACCTACGAGCAGTACTTC. It is translated as CASSLRYSGTYEQYF. The chain recombines TRBV11-2 with TRBJ2-7; 8 bases match TRBD2. Germline-derived CDR1 and CDR2 are SGHAT and FQNNGV. This CDR3 region has 15 residues. V dropped 2 bases and J dropped 2; count of bases not matched to a gene: 5.